Listed below are T cell receptor beta chains from one sample, sequenced in a study of cytomegalovirus exposure and HLA in healthy donors. Measured with immunoSEQ multiplex PCR; TCRdb has only the in-frame clones, and not every one. Here the sample spans fewer than 70,000 clones, around 66% being singletons. The sample was PBMCs. The origin of the receptors is a male donor in good health and CMV-seropositive. CDR3s include the opening cysteine and the closing phenylalanine or tryptophan. Clone size, where shown, is once, few, many, or a class for clones that have expanded.

v_gene	abundance	j_gene	CDR3aa
TRBV6-5	-	TRBJ2-6	CASSQTGIGANVLTF
TRBV6-6	-	TRBJ2-1	CASSNRDYSGHNEQFF
TRBV10-3	-	TRBJ2-7	CAISDGSGSYEQYF
TRBV5-5	few	TRBJ2-7	CASSLEARDYLSYEQYF
TRBV30	-	TRBJ1-2	CAWDPGPGGGYTF
TRBV5-5	-	TRBJ2-7	CAGSSGLAVSSYEQYF
TRBV7-9	-	TRBJ1-6	CASSKTSFGDSPLHF
TRBV11-3	-	TRBJ2-1	CASSRGTVEQFF
TRBV5-6	-	TRBJ1-4	CASSRRTGADEKLFF
TRBV7-2	-	TRBJ2-1	CASSSLAGGLNEQFF